What follows describes a single TCR beta chain. What it recognizes is unknown. Run at survey level, the immunoSEQ assay was version v3.0. Data came from immunoSEQ multiplex PCR; TCRdb stores just in-frame clones and leaves some out. The repertoire has roughly 28,000 clones, roughly 90% of them found once; the top ten carry 4.2%. The entry originates in a study of long-term antiretroviral therapy in people with HIV. Study conclusions and caveats: For ART adherence, viral resistance and therapy changes, no data were available.

Trimming took 4 bases from V and 6 from J, leaving 9 bases between them. In germline, CDR1 is SGDLS, CDR2 YYNGEE. CDR3 length: 12 residues. Here the sequenced sample was unsorted PBMCs, taken 3.1 years after starting antiretroviral therapy. The origin of this receptor is a man aged 18 to 35 with HIV. V and J are TRBV9 and TRBJ2-3; D gene uncertain. The DNA for the CDR3 is TGTGCCAGCAGCCCCCCCAGCGATACGCAGTATTTT. Its translation: CASSPPSDTQYF. The whole variable domain, remainder taken from reference TRBV9 and TRBJ2-3, is DSGVTQTPKHLITATGQRVTLRCSPRSGDLSVYWYQQSLDQGLQFLIQYYNGEERAKGNILERFSAQQFPDLHSELNLSSLELGDSALYFCASSPPSDTQYFGPGTRLTVL.